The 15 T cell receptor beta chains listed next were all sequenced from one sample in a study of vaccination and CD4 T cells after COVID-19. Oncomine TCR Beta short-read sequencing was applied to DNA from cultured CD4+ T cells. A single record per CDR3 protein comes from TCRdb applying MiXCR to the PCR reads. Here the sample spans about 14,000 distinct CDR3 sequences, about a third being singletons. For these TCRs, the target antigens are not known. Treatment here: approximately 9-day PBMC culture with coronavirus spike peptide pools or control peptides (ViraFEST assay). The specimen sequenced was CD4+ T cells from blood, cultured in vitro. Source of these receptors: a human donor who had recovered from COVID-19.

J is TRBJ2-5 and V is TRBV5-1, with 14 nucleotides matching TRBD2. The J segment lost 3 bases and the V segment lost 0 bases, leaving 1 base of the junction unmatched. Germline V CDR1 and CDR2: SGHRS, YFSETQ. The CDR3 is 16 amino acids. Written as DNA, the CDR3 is TGCGCCAGCAGCTTGGGGGGACTAGCGGGAGAAGAGACCCAGTACTTC. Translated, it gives CASSLGGLAGEETQYF.

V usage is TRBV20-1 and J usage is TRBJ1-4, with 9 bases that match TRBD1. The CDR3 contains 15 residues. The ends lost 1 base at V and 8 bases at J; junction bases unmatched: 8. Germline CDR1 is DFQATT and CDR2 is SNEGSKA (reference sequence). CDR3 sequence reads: CSARVSGTGNEKLFF. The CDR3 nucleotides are TGCAGTGCTAGAGTATCCGGGACAGGGAACGAAAAACTGTTTTTT.

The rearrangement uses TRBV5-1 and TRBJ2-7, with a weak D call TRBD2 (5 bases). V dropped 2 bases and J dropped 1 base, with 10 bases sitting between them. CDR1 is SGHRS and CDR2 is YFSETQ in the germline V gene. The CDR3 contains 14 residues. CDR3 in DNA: TGCGCCAGCAGCTTCGCTAGCTCTTCCTACGAGCAGTACTTC. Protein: CASSFASSSYEQYF.

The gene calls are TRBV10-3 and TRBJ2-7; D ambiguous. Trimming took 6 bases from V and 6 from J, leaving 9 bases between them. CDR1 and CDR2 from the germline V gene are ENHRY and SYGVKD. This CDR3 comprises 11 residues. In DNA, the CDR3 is TGTGCCATCAGGAAGGATCGCGAGCAGTACTTC. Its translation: CAIRKDREQYF.

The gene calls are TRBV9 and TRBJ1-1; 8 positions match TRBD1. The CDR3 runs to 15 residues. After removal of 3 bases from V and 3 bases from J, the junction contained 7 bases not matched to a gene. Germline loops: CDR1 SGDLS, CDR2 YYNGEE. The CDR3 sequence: CASSARDRGYTEAFF. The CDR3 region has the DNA TGTGCCAGCAGCGCCAGAGACAGGGGATACACTGAAGCTTTCTTT.

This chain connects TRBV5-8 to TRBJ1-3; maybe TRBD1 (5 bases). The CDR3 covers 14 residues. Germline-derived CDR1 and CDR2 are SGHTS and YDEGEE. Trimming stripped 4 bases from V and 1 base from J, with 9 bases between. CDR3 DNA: TGTGCCAGCAGCATGACAGTTTCTGGAAACACCATATATTTT. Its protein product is CASSMTVSGNTIYF. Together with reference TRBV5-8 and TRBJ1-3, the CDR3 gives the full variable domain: EAGVTQSPTHLIKTRGQQATLRCSPISGHTSVYWYQQALGLGLQFLLWYDEGEERNRGNFPPRFSGRQFPNYSSELNVNALELEDSALYLCASSMTVSGNTIYFGEGSWLTVV.

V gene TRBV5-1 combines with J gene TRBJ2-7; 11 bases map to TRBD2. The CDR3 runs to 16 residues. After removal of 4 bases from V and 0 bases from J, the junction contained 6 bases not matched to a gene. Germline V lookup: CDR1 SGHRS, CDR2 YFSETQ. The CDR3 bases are TGCGCCAGCAGCCCGCAAACTAGCGGGAGCTCCTACGAGCAGTACTTC. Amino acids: CASSPQTSGSSYEQYF.

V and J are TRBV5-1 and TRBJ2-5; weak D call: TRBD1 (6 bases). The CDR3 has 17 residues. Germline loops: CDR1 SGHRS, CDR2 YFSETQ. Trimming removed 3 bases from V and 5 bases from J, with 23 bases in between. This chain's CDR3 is CASSSQGSSRVGETQYF. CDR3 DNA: TGCGCCAGCAGCTCCCAGGGGTCCTCCAGGGTGGGGGAGACCCAGTACTTC.

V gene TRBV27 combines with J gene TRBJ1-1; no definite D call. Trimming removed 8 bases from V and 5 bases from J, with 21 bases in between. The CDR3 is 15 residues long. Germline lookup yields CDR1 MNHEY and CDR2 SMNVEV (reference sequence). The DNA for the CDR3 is TGTGCCAGCGGTTATCGTGCACGGGGAGGGACTGAAGCTTTCTTT. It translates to CASGYRARGGTEAFF.

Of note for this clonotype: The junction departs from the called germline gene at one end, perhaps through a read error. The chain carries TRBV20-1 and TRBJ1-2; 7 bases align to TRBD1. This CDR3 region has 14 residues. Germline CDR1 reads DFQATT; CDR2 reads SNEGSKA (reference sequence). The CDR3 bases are TGCAGTGCTAGAGACCTGACAGGGACGTATGGCTACGCCTTC. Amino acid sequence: CSARDLTGTYGYAF.

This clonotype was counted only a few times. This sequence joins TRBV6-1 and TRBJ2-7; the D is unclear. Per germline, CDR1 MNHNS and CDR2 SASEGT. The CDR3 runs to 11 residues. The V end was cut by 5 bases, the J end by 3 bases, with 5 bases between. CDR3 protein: CASSNRYEQYF. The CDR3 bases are TGTGCCAGCAGTAATCGCTACGAGCAGTACTTC.

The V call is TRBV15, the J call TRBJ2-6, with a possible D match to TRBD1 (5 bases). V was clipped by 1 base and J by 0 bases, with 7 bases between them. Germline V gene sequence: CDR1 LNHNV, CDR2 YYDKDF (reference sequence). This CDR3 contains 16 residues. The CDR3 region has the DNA TGTGCCACCAGCAGAGGGGGCGACTCTGGGGCCAACGTCCTGACTTTC. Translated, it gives CATSRGGDSGANVLTF. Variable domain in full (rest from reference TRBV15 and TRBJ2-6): DAMVIQNPRYQVTQFGKPVTLSCSQTLNHNVMYWYQQKSSQAPKLLFHYYDKDFNNEADTPDNFQSRRPNTSFCFLDIRSPGLGDTAMYLCATSRGGDSGANVLTFGAGSRLTVL.

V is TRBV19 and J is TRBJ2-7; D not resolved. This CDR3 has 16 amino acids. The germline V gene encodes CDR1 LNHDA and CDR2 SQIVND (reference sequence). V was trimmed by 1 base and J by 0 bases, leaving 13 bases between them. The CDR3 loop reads CASSIVADPSSYEQYF. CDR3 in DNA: TGTGCCAGTAGTATAGTGGCGGATCCGAGCTCCTACGAGCAGTACTTC.

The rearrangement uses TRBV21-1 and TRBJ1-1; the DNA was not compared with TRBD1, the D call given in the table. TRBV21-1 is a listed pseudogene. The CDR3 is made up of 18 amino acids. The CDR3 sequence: CASSNLRRAGQGKTEAFF. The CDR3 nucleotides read TGTGCCAGCAGCAACTTAAGGAGGGCGGGACAGGGGAAGACTGAAGCTTTCTTT.

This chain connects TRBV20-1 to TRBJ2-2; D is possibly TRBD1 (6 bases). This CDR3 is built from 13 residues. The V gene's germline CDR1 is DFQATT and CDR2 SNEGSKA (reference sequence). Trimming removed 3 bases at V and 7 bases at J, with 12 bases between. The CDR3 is CSASGGAGGELFF. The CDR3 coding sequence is TGCAGTGCTAGTGGGGGCGCGGGCGGGGAGCTGTTTTTT.